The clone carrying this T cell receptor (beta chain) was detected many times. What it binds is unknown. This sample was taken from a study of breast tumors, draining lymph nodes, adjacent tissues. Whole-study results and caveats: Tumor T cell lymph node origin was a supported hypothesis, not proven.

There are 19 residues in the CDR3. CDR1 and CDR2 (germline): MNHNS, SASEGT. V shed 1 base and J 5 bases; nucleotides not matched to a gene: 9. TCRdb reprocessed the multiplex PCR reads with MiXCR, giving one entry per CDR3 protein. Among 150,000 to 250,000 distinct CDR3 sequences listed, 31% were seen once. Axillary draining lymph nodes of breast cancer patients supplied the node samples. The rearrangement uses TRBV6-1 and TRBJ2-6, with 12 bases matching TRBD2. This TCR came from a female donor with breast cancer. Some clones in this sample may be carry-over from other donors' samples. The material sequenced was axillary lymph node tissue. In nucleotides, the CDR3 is TGTGCCAGCAGTGAAGGACTAGCGGGAGCCCTTCTCTGGGCCAACGTCCTGACTTTC. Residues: CASSEGLAGALLWANVLTF.